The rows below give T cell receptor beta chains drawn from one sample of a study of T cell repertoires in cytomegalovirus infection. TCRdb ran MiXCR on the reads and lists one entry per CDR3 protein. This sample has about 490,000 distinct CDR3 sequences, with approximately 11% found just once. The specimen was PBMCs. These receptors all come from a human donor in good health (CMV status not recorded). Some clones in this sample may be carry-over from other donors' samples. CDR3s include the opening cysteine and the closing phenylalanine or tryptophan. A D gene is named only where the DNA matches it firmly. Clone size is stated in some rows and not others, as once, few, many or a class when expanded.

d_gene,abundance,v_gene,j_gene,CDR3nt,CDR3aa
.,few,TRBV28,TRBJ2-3,TGTGCCAGCAGTTTTCGGGCTGTTACAGATACGCAGTATTTT,CASSFRAVTDTQYF
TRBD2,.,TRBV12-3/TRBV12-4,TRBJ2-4,TGTGCCAGCAGTTTTATCGGACTAGCGGGGGGGGGGAACATTCAGTACTTC,CASSFIGLAGGGNIQYF
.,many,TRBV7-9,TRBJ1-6,TGTGCCAGCAGCCCGGGGGGGGGGAATTCACCCCTCCACTTT,CASSPGGGNSPLHF
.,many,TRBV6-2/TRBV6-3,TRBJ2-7,TGTGCCAGCAGTTCCGACAGGCTCTCCTACGAGCAGTACTTC,CASSSDRLSYEQYF
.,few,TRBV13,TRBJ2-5,TGTGCCAGCAGCCCAGGGGTCCCGGAGACCCAGTACTTC,CASSPGVPETQYF
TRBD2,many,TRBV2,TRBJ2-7,TGTGCCAGCAGCGGAGCGGGACTTGGGCAGTACTTC,CASSGAGLGQYF
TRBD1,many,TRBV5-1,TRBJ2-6,TGCGCCAGCAGCTTGGGGGACAGGGGGCTCGCCGGGGCCAACGTCCTGACTTTC,CASSLGDRGLAGANVLTF
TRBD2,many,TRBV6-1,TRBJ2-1,TGTGCCAGCAGTGAAGCGAGAACTAGCGGCTACAATGAGCAGTTCTTC,CASSEARTSGYNEQFF
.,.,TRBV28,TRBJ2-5,TGTGCCAGCACTGGTACGTGGACCCAGTACTTC,CASTGTWTQYF
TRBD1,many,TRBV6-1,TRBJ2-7,TGTGCCAGCAGCGGTGACAGGGGTGGCTACGAGCAGTACTTC,CASSGDRGGYEQYF
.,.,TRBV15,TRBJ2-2,TGTGCCACCAGCAGAGATAGGTCCGTGGGCACCGGGGAGCTGTTTTTT,CATSRDRSVGTGELFF
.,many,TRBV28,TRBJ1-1,TGTGCCAGCAGTTTCGGAGGGAGGAACACTGAAGCTTTCTTT,CASSFGGRNTEAFF
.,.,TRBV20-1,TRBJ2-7,TGCAGTGCTGGGGTGGGTAGAGACGAGCAGTACTTC,CSAGVGRDEQYF
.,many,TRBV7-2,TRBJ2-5,TGTGCCAGCAGCGAACAGGGGGGAGGGATTCGAGAGACCCAGTACTTC,CASSEQGGGIRETQYF
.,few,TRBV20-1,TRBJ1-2,TGCAGTGCTAGCCCTTCAACCCTGGACAGCAACTATGGCTACACCTTC,CSASPSTLDSNYGYTF
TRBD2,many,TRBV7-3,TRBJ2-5,TGTGCCAGCAGCCTACAAAGCGGGGGGCAAGAGACCCAGTACTTC,CASSLQSGGQETQYF
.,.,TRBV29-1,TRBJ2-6,TGCAGCGTTAAAAGGGGCTCTGGGGCCAACGTCCTGACTTTC,CSVKRGSGANVLTF
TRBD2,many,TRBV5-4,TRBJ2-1,TGTGCCAGCAGCACGGTCGGGTGGGAACTAGCGCGTTACAATGAGCAGTTCTTC,CASSTVGWELARYNEQFF
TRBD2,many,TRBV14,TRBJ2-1,TGTGCCAGCAGCCAAGTTAGTCGGCTAGGACTAGCGGGAGTCTTAACTTACAATGAGCAGTTCTTC,CASSQVSRLGLAGVLTYNEQFF
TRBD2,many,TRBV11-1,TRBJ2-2,TGTGCCAGCAGCTTAGGGGGACTAGTGGCTACCGGGGAGCTGTTTTTT,CASSLGGLVATGELFF
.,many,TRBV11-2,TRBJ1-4,TGTGCCAGCAGCCCCTTGGGGGTCTCAACTAATGAAAAACTGTTTTTT,CASSPLGVSTNEKLFF
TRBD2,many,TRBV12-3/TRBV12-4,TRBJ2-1,TGTGCCACGACGCGGGGGGGGCATGAGCAGTTCTTC,CATTRGGHEQFF
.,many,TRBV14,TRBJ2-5,TGTGCCAGCAGCCGAGCGGGCTTGCAACGGGCGACCCAGTACTTC,CASSRAGLQRATQYF
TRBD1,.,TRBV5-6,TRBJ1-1,TGTGCCAGCAGCCAGACAGGGGGAAAAGCTTTCTTT,CASSQTGGKAFF
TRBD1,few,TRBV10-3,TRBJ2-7,TGTGCCATCAGTGAGGCGGTGGGGGACAGATTTATCCACGAGCAGTACTTC,CAISEAVGDRFIHEQYF
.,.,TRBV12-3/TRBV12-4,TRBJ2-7,TGTGCCAGCAGTTTGCGACCCGGGGGCTACGAGCAGTACTTC,CASSLRPGGYEQYF
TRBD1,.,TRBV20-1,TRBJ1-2,TGCAGTGCTAGAGTCTTCACAGGGGAATGGGACTATGGCTACACCTTC,CSARVFTGEWDYGYTF
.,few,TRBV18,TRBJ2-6,TGTGCCAGCTCACCGAACACTGGGCCTACTGGGGCCAACGTCCTGACTTTC,CASSPNTGPTGANVLTF
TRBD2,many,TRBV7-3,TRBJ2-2,TGTGCCAGCAGCCTCTTCGGGGGACTAGCGGGAGATCGTCCCGGGGAGCTGTTTTTT,CASSLFGGLAGDRPGELFF
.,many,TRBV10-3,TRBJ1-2,TGTGCCATCAGTGATAAGTGGGACTATGGCTACACCTTC,CAISDKWDYGYTF
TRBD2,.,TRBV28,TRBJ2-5,TGTGCCAGCAGTGCAGGAGGTGGGACTAGACAAGAGACCCAGTACTTC,CASSAGGGTRQETQYF